A single T cell receptor (beta chain) is shown here with its context. Its antigen is as yet unknown. These data come from a study of identical twins. General observations from the study: Fewer insertions characterized abundant cord blood beta clonotypes, whereas memory repertoires showed none. Among out-of-frame alpha sequences shared by twins, low generation probability occurred in excess.

The ends lost 6 bases at V and 5 bases at J; junction bases unmatched: 3. CDR3 length: 12 residues. The germline gives CDR1 LNHDA, CDR2 SQIVND (reference sequence). A single record per CDR3 protein comes from TCRdb applying MiXCR to the 5' RACE reads. The sample holds over 200,000 distinct CDR3 sequences, about 10% seen once. The chain links TRBV19 to TRBJ2-5, with 7 bases fitting TRBD1. Source material: memory T cells sorted from blood. This TCR came from a man aged 50 to 60 in good health. The CDR3 region has the DNA TGTGCCAGTAGGACAGGGAGCGAGACCCAGTACTTC. This translates into CASRTGSETQYF.